The present T cell receptor beta chain was sequenced within a study of identical twins. Study findings and constraints: The abundant beta clonotypes from cord blood had fewer insertions, and memory repertoires had none of this. The study drew conclusions from cross-sectional statistical analysis, not from following the same donors.

This clonotype was found a few times. Its antigen is undetermined. Germline loops: CDR1 SGDLS, CDR2 YYNGEE. The CDR3 covers 17 residues. V trimming: 0 bases; J trimming: 5 bases; junction bases outside the gene matches: 6. One entry per CDR3 protein results from TCRdb running MiXCR on the 5' RACE reads. The sample carries some 690,000 distinct CDR3 sequences, around 20% recorded once. The sample was also linked to a second study, of T cells expressing NK-cell markers. From that paper: The sorts in several experiments were restricted to alpha-beta TCR T cells by an anti-gamma-delta TCR antibody.

The sequence derives from a woman aged 18-29 years in good health. Sequencing was performed on PBMCs. The J gene is TRBJ2-5, the V gene TRBV9; 14 positions match TRBD2. The CDR3 sequence: CASSVGLAGGIGETQYF. In nucleotides, the CDR3 is TGTGCCAGCAGCGTAGGACTAGCGGGAGGGATAGGGGAGACCCAGTACTTC.